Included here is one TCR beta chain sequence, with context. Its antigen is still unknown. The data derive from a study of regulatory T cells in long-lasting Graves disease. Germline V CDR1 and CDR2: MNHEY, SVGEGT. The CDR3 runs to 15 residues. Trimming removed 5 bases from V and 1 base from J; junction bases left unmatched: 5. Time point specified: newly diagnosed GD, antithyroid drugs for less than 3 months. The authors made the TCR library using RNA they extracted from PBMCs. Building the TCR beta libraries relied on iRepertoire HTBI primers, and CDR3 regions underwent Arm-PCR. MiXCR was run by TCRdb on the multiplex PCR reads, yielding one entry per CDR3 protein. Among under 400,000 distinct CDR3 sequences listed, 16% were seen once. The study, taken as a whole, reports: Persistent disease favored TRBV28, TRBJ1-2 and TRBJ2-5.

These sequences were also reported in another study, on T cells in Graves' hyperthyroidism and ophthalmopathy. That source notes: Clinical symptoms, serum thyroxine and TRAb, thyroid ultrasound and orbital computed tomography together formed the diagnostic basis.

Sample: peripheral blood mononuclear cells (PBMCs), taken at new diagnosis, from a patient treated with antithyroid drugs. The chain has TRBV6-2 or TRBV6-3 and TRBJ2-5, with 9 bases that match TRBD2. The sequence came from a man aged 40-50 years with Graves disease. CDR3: CASSPTSGAQETQYF. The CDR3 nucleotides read TGTGCCAGCAGTCCGACTAGCGGCGCCCAAGAGACCCAGTACTTC.